This T cell receptor beta chain was recovered during a study of T-cell reconstitution after alpha-beta-depleted transplantation in children. V lost 5 bases to trimming and J lost 0 bases, with 10 bases between them. The CDR3 spans 14 residues. Germline loops: CDR1 DFQATT, CDR2 SNEGSKA (reference sequence). The TCRbeta library incorporated unique molecular identifiers. TCRdb re-called the PCR reads with MiXCR, one entry per CDR3 protein. The data contain about 190,000 distinct CDR3 sequences, 6% to 7% of them singletons. At least ten counts were recorded for this clonotype. This TCR came from a human donor who donated a stem cell graft to a child with Wiskott-Aldrich syndrome. This material consisted of PBMCs from the stem cell graft donor, taken from the stem cell graft. The chain combines TRBV20-1 with TRBJ1-4, with no clear D. Here the CDR3 DNA reads TGCAGTGCTGAGCCGACGGCAACTAATGAAAAACTGTTTTTT. This encodes CSAEPTATNEKLFF.